One and the same sample provided the 5 T cell receptor beta chains below, sequenced in a study of T cell responses to AZD1222 COVID-19 vaccine. Here immunoSEQ multiplex PCR was the method, and the copy in TCRdb shows in-frame clones only, minus some. Counted here are about 96,000 clones, 85% to 90% occurring once; the ten biggest clones make up approximately 25%. Sequenced here: peripheral blood, sampled on day 0 of AZD1222 vaccination. The source is an adult in good health.

This clone was counted a single time. This chain connects TRBV3-1 (or the pseudogene TRBV3-2) to TRBJ2-7, with 8 bases that match TRBD2. The CDR3 extends over 14 amino acids. Germline V gene sequence: CDR1 LGHDT, CDR2 YNNKEL (reference sequence). V dropped 1 base and J dropped 6; count of bases not matched to a gene: 5. The CDR3 loop is CASSQAGGQAEQYF. In nucleotides, the CDR3 is TGTGCCAGCAGCCAAGCGGGAGGGCAGGCCGAGCAGTACTTC.

The count of this clone is one. The V and J genes are TRBV3-1 (or the pseudogene TRBV3-2) and TRBJ2-7, with D perhaps matching TRBD2 (6 bases). This CDR3 has 15 amino acids. The V gene lost 0 bases and the J gene lost 9 bases, with 18 bases spanning the gap. Germline loops: CDR1 LGHDT, CDR2 YNNKEL (reference sequence). The CDR3 DNA reads TGTGCCAGCAGCCAAGATACCACCGGGAGATTTTGGCAGTACTTC. Translated: CASSQDTTGRFWQYF.

The rearrangement links TRBV5-1 to TRBJ1-5; 9 bases line up with TRBD1. This CDR3 contains 17 residues. Germline V gene sequence: CDR1 SGHRS, CDR2 YFSETQ. Trimming took 0 bases from V and 0 from J; bases not matched to a gene: 4. CDR3 region: CASSLGDREYSNQPQHF. CDR3 nucleotides: TGCGCCAGCAGCTTGGGGGACAGGGAGTATAGCAATCAGCCCCAGCATTTT. Complete variable domain (other parts from reference TRBV5-1 and TRBJ1-5): KAGVTQTPRYLIKTRGQQVTLSCSPISGHRSVSWYQQTPGQGLQFLFEYFSETQRNKGNFPGRFSGRQFSNSRSEMNVSTLELGDSALYLCASSLGDREYSNQPQHFGDGTRLSIL.

The V call is TRBV6-1, the J call TRBJ2-1; 11 bases match TRBD2. CDR1 MNHNS and CDR2 SASEGT come from the germline V gene. This CDR3 is 15 amino acids long. V shed 3 bases, J shed 5 bases, and the junction held 3 bases outside the gene matches. The CDR3 spells CASSDTSGSNNEQFF. The CDR3 DNA follows: TGTGCCAGCAGTGATACTAGCGGGAGCAACAATGAGCAGTTCTTC.

J is TRBJ2-1 and V is TRBV7-6; the match to TRBD2 covers 10 bases. The V segment lost 2 bases and the J segment 8 bases; nucleotides outside the gene matches: 6. The CDR3 has 15 residues. The V gene's germline CDR1 is SGHVS and CDR2 FNYEAQ. CDR3 in amino acids: CASSLLLAGGDEQFF. The CDR3 DNA is TGTGCCAGCAGCTTATTATTAGCGGGAGGAGATGAGCAGTTCTTC.